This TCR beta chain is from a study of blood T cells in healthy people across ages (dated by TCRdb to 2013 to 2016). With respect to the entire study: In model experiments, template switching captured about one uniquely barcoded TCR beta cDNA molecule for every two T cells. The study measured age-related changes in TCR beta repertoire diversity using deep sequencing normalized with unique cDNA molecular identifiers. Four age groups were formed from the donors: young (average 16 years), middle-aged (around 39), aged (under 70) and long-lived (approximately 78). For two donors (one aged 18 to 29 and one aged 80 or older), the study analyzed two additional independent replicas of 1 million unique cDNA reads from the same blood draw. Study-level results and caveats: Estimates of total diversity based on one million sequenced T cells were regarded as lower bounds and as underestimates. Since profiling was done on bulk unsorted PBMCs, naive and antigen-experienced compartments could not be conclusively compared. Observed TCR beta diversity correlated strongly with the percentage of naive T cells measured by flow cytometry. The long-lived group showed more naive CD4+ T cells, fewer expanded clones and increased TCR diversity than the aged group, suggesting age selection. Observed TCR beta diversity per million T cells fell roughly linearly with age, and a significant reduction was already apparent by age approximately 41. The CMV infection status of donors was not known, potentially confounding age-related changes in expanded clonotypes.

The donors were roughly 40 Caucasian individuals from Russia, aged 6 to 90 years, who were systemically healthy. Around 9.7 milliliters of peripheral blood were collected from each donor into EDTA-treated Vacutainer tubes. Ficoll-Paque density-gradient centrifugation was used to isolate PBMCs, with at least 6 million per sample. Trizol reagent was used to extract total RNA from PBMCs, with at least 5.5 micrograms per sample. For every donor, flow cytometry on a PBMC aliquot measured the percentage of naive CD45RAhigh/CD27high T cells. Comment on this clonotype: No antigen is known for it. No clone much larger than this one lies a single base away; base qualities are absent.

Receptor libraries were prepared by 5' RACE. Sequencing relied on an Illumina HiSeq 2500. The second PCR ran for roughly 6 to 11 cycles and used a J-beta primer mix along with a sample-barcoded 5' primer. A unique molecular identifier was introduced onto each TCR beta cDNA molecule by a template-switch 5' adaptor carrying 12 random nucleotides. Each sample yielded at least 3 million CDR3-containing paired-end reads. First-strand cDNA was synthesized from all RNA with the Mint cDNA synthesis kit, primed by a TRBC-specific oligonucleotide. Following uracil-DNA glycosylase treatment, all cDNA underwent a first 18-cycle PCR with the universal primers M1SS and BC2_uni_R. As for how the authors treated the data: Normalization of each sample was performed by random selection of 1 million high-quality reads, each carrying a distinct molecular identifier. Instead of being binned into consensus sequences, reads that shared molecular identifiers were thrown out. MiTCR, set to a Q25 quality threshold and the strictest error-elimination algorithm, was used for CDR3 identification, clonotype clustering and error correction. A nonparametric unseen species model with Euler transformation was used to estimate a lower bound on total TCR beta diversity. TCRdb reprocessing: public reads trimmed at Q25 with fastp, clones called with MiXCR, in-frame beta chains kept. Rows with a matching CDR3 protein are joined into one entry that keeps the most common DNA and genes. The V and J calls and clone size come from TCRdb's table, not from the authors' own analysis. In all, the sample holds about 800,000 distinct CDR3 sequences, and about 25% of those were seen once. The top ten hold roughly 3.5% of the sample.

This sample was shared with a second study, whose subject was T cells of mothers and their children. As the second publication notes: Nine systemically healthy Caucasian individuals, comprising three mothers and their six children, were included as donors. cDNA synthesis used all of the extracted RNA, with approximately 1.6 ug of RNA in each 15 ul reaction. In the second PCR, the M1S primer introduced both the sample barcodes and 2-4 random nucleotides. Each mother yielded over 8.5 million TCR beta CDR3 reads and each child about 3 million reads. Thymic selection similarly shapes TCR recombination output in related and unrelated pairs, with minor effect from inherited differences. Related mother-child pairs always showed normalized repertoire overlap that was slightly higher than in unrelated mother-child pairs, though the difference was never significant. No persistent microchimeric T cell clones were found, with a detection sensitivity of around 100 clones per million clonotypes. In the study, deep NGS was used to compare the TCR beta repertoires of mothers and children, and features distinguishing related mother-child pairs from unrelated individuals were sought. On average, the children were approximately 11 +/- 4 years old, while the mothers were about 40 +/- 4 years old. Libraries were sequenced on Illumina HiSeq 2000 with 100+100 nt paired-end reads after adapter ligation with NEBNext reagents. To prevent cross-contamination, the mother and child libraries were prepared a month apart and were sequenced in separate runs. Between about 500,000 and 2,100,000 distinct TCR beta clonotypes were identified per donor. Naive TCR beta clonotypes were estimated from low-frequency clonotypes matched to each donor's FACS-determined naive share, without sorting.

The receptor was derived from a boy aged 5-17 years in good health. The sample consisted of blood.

CDR3 protein: CASSLLLGHQETQYF. The DNA sequence is as follows: TGTGCCAGCAGCTTACTACTCGGCCATCAAGAGACCCAGTACTTC. The chain is encoded by TRBV7-8 joined to TRBJ2-5; the D gene assignment is ambiguous. The CDR3, cysteine through phenylalanine, is 15 amino acids long. Only CDR3 DNA remains: 45 bases, in frame from the first base. As encoded in the germline V gene, CDR1 is SGHVS while CDR2 is FQNEAQ. V and J are truncated by 2 bases and 2 bases respectively, leaving an intervening sequence of 12 bases. This CDR3, with the reference TRBV7-8 and TRBJ2-5 proteins standing in past its ends, gives the full variable domain GAGVSQSPRYKVAKRGQDVALRCDPISGHVSLFWYQQALGQGPEFLTYFQNEAQLDKSGLPSDRFFAERPEGSVSTLKIQRTQQEDSAVYLCASSLLLGHQETQYFGPGTRLLVL.